The entry that follows covers one TCR beta chain sequence. As yet, its antigen is unknown. Mouse names are used for the genes. The CDR3 extends 4 residues past the end of the read, so its final part is completed from the germline J gene. At the DNA level, this CDR3 is encoded by other sequences in the same sample as well. CD4, CD8alpha, NKG2D, NKG2ACE and other markers were used to sort pooled cutaneous lymph node cells. This entry comes from a study of CD8+ T cells in alopecia areata. Study information: Roughly 6-10-week-old female C3H/HeJ mice were grafted with skin from spontaneously alopecic approximately 6-13-month-old C3H/HeJ graft donors. Study-wide results and caveats: Sequencing of scalp tissue also captures the resident alphabeta T cells of normal skin. Lesional scalp, notably in alopecia totalis/universalis, had clonality above that of normal scalp.

The length of the CDR3 is 14 residues. V shed 5 bases and J 1 base; nucleotides not matched to a gene: 1. CDR1 is FNHDT, CDR2 SITEND, per germline (reference sequence). Extraction and reverse transcription of RNA yielded cDNA as the sequencing template. The repertoire was sequenced with immunoSEQ multiplex PCR; TCRdb's copy has only in-frame clones and lacks some. This sample has 290,000 or so clones, each found more than once. The chain is built from TRBV19 and TRBJ2-1, with 9 bases identical to TRBD2. This receptor was taken from a C3H/HeJ mouse with alopecia areata. This line is of MHC haplotype H2-k. The sample taken for sequencing was CD4+ T cells sorted from a lymph node. CDR3 region: CASSGLGNYAEQFF. The sequenced part of the CDR3 DNA is TGTGCCAGCAGCGGACTGGGGAACTATGCT. Full variable domain (remainder filled in from reference TRBV19 and TRBJ2-1): GGIITQTPKFLIGQEGQKLTLKCQQNFNHDTMYWYRQDSGKGLRLIYYSITENDLQKGDLSEGYDASREKKSSFSLTVTSAQKNEMAVFLCASSGLGNYAEQFFGPGTRLTVL.